These 21 T cell receptor beta chains were sequenced from one sample in a study of vaccination and CD4 T cells after COVID-19. Cultured CD4+ T-cell DNA underwent Oncomine TCR Beta short-read sequencing. TCRdb re-called the PCR reads through MiXCR, storing one row per CDR3 protein. Of more than 12,000 distinct CDR3 sequences in the sample, roughly 74% were seen once. Their antigen targets remain unknown. Indicated treatment: roughly 10-day PBMC culture with coronavirus spike peptide pools or control peptides (ViraFEST assay). This material consisted of CD4+ T cells from blood, cultured in vitro, taken after SARS-CoV-2 vaccination. These TCRs come from a human donor who received a COVID-19 vaccine.

The chain is built from TRBV7-9 and TRBJ2-2; TRBD1 matches 8 bases. The V and J ends lost 8 bases and 4 bases, in that order; junction bases with no gene match: 9. The CDR3 is 15 residues long. Germline CDR1 is SEHNR and CDR2 is FQNEAQ (reference sequence). For the CDR3, the DNA is TGTGCCAGCGAAAAGACAGGGGCTGGCACCGGGGAGCTGTTTTTT. Protein product: CASEKTGAGTGELFF. Drawing the rest from reference TRBV7-9 and TRBJ2-2, the complete variable domain is DTGVSQNPRHKITKRGQNVTFRCDPISEHNRLYWYRQTLGQGPEFLTYFQNEAQLEKSRLLSDRFSAERPKGSFSTLEIQRTEQGDSAMYLCASEKTGAGTGELFFGEGSRLTVL.

The V and J genes are TRBV30 and TRBJ1-4; D may be TRBD1 (5 bases). The CDR3 length is 14 residues. The V and J ends lost 4 bases and 8 bases respectively, with 17 bases between them. CDR1 and CDR2 (germline): GTSNPN, SVGIG (reference sequence). CDR3 region: CAWIQRGKGEKLFF. The DNA of the CDR3 is TGTGCCTGGATCCAGCGGGGGAAGGGCGAAAAACTGTTTTTT.

This clonotype was found a few times. This rearrangement joins TRBV2 to TRBJ1-6; D unresolved. V lost 8 bases to trimming and J lost 7 bases, with 12 bases between them. Germline CDR1 and CDR2: SNHLY and FYNNEI. The CDR3 extends over 13 amino acids. For the CDR3, the DNA is TGTGCCAGCGAGGCCGACCGCAATTCACCCCTCCACTTT. This translates into CASEADRNSPLHF.

V gene TRBV7-2 combines with J gene TRBJ1-5, with TRBD1 matching 10 bases. Germline V gene lookup returns CDR1 SGHTA and CDR2 FQGNSA. The CDR3 is made up of 16 amino acids. Trimming cost V 0 bases and J 3 bases; bases outside gene matches: 2. CDR3 bases: TGTGCCAGCAGCTTAGCCGGGACAGGGGTCAATCAGCCCCAGCATTTT. It encodes CASSLAGTGVNQPQHF.

This chain joins TRBV6-5 and TRBJ2-3; no clear D. The CDR3 totals 13 residues. The V and J ends lost 0 bases and 3 bases respectively, with 4 bases between them. The germline V gene has CDR1 MNHEY and CDR2 SVGAGI. CDR3 protein: CASSYSKTDTQYF. The CDR3 region has the DNA TGTGCCAGCAGTTACTCGAAAACAGATACGCAGTATTTT.

By share, this clonotype ranks as hyperexpanded. The rearrangement links TRBV6-1 to TRBJ1-5; D is uncertain. Trimming pared 2 bases from V and 5 bases from J, leaving 7 bases between. The CDR3 covers 13 residues. Germline V gene data show CDR1 as MNHNS and CDR2 as SASEGT. The CDR3 loop reads CASSEHKDQPQHF. The CDR3 bases are TGTGCCAGCAGTGAACATAAAGATCAGCCCCAGCATTTT.

In this sample, this clonotype turned up once. The J gene is TRBJ1-3, the V gene TRBV6-1; perhaps TRBD1 as D (5 bases). Germline assignment: CDR1 MNHNS and CDR2 SASEGT. The CDR3 covers 17 residues. The V end was cut by 4 bases, the J end by 0 bases, with 16 bases between. CDR3 sequence (DNA): TGTGCCAGCAGTGCCTTGTGGGCAGGGCTCTCTGGAAACACCATATATTTT. The encoded protein is CASSALWAGLSGNTIYF.

This rearrangement joins TRBV5-4 to TRBJ1-2; no definite D call. Between the trimmed V and J ends, which lost 6 bases and 0 bases, there was a span of 12 bases. The germline V gene has CDR1 SGHNT and CDR2 YYREEE (reference sequence). This CDR3 region has 14 residues. The CDR3 DNA is TGTGCCAGCATTAATTATGCAGCTAACTATGGCTACACCTTC. Protein sequence: CASINYAANYGYTF.

V gene TRBV2 combines with J gene TRBJ1-5; D remains ambiguous. The CDR3 runs 14 residues. In germline, CDR1 is SNHLY, CDR2 FYNNEI. Deletions cut 5 bases from V and 0 bases from J, with 8 bases between. The CDR3 protein is CASSIRNSNQPQHF. As DNA, the CDR3 is TGTGCCAGCAGTATCAGGAATAGCAATCAGCCCCAGCATTTT.

The chain carries TRBV12-3 or TRBV12-4 and TRBJ1-6; the D is unclear. The ends were cut back, 6 bases at V and 6 bases at J, with 9 bases in the middle. CDR3 length: 13 residues. The CDR3 protein is CASRQSGNSPLHF. In nucleotides, the CDR3 is TGTGCCAGCAGACAGTCCGGTAATTCACCCCTCCACTTT.

The chain uses TRBV5-4 and TRBJ2-3; TRBD2 matches at 8 bases. The V and J ends lost 3 bases and 4 bases, in that order; junction bases with no gene match: 7. The CDR3 length is 15 residues. Per germline, CDR1 SGHNT and CDR2 YYREEE (reference sequence). The CDR3 protein is CASSSPGGPADTQYF. DNA of the CDR3: TGTGCCAGCAGCTCCCCGGGGGGGCCAGCAGATACGCAGTATTTT.

The rearrangement links TRBV24-1 to TRBJ2-5, with a possible D match to TRBD1 (5 bases). V lost 3 bases and J lost 2, with 12 bases in between. The CDR3 is made up of 15 amino acids. Per germline, CDR1 KGHDR and CDR2 SFDVKD. The CDR3 DNA sequence: TGTGCCACCAGTGATGATACTCGACAGCAAGAGACCCAGTACTTC. It is translated as CATSDDTRQQETQYF.

The chain links TRBV19 to TRBJ1-1; D is possibly TRBD1 (5 bases). This CDR3 is built from 14 residues. V gave up 5 bases and J gave up 5 bases, with 15 bases separating them. In germline, CDR1 is LNHDA, CDR2 SQIVND (reference sequence). The CDR3, as DNA: TGTGCCAGTAGTGGAGCTACAGGTAGGACTGAAGCTTTCTTT. It translates to CASSGATGRTEAFF.

The V and J genes are TRBV6-1 and TRBJ1-2; 9 positions match TRBD1. Germline CDR1 MNHNS, CDR2 SASEGT. Unmatched junction bases numbered 12, after V lost 7 bases and J lost 3 bases. This CDR3 contains 16 residues. In DNA, the CDR3 is TGTGCCAGCATTCGCCGGGACAGGGAATTTGACTATGGCTACACCTTC. Translated, it gives CASIRRDREFDYGYTF.

The chain couples TRBV24-1 to TRBJ2-1; TRBD1 aligns across 7 bases. CDR3 size: 14 residues. With V trimmed by 3 bases and J by 6 bases, 4 bases remained unmatched. Germline V CDR1 and CDR2: KGHDR, SFDVKD. The CDR3 nucleotides read TGTGCCACCAGTGATCCCAGGGGGAGCAATGAGCAGTTCTTC. This codes for CATSDPRGSNEQFF.

V and J are TRBV7-9 and TRBJ1-6, with a weak D call TRBD1 (6 bases). V was shortened by 3 bases and J by 8 bases, with 11 bases between the two germline ends. CDR1 is SEHNR, CDR2 FQNEAQ, per germline (reference sequence). This CDR3 has 14 amino acids. In nucleotides, the CDR3 is TGTGCCAGCAGCTTTGGGCCAGGGGATTCACCCCTCCACTTT. It encodes CASSFGPGDSPLHF.

The chain recombines TRBV12-3 or TRBV12-4 with TRBJ2-2; 10 positions agree with TRBD1. The CDR3 contains 16 residues. The trim removed 4 bases at V and 4 bases at J, leaving 6 bases unmatched. The CDR3 region has the DNA TGTGCCAGCAGTTCTGGGACAGGGGTCGGCACCGGGGAGCTGTTTTTT. Residues: CASSSGTGVGTGELFF.

V gene TRBV12-3 or TRBV12-4 combines with J gene TRBJ1-5; weak D call: TRBD1 (5 bases). This CDR3 spans 13 amino acids. Trimming shortened V by 10 bases and J by 0 bases, and 10 bases separated the two germline ends. The CDR3 coding sequence is TGTGCCACCTCGGGGGTTAGCAATCAGCCCCAGCATTTT. Translated, it gives CATSGVSNQPQHF.

This chain joins TRBV19 and TRBJ1-5, with 7 bases aligning to TRBD1. The CDR3 loop spans 17 amino acids. Germline assignment: CDR1 LNHDA and CDR2 SQIVND (reference sequence). V trimming: 2 bases; J trimming: 0 bases; junction bases outside the gene matches: 7. CDR3 in amino acids: CASSIIGDSYSNQPQHF. The CDR3 nucleotides are TGTGCCAGTAGTATAATAGGGGACAGTTATAGCAATCAGCCCCAGCATTTT.

The CDR3 protein is CASSLGLAGIQETQYF. DNA of the CDR3: TGTGCCAGCAGCCTAGGACTAGCGGGCATACAAGAGACCCAGTACTTC. The chain carries TRBV7-2 and TRBJ2-5; 11 bases are shared with TRBD2. CDR3 size: 16 residues. CDR1 is SGHTA and CDR2 is FQGNSA in the germline V gene. The trim removed 5 bases at V and 2 bases at J, leaving 7 bases unmatched.

The rearrangement uses TRBV2 and TRBJ1-6; tentatively, D is TRBD1 (5 bases). CDR3 length: 12 amino acids. Germline CDR1 and CDR2: SNHLY and FYNNEI. Trimming removed 11 bases at V and 7 bases at J, with 12 bases between. The CDR3 region is CAASPGNSPLHF. DNA of the CDR3: TGTGCCGCCAGTCCAGGGAATTCACCCCTCCACTTT. Based on the CDR3 plus reference TRBV2 and TRBJ1-6, the full variable domain is EPEVTQTPSHQVTQMGQEVILRCVPISNHLYFYWYRQILGQKVEFLVSFYNNEISEKSEIFDDQFSVERPDGSNFTLKIRSTKLEDSAMYFCAASPGNSPLHFGNGTRLTVT.